Presented here are 11 T cell receptor beta chains from one specimen sequenced in a study of T cells in Graves' hyperthyroidism and ophthalmopathy. From RNA transcripts, TCR beta CDR3 regions were amplified. The TCR CDR3 first-round RT-PCR relied on the HTBI primer set. MiXCR was run by TCRdb on the multiplex PCR reads, yielding one entry per CDR3 protein. The repertoire consists of about 420,000 distinct CDR3 sequences, with 15% to 17% occurring once and the leading ten covering roughly 13%. The sample consisted of blood. The receptors originated from a woman between 18 and 29 years old with Graves' hyperthyroidism.

This clonotype showed up many times. The chain joins TRBV6-1 to TRBJ1-2; D remains unclear. V was shortened by 8 bases and J by 0 bases, with 16 bases between the two germline ends. The CDR3 runs 15 residues. The germline gives CDR1 MNHNS, CDR2 SASEGT. The CDR3 sequence is CASGLEKGSNYGYTF. The CDR3 bases are TGTGCCAGCGGCTTAGAGAAGGGCTCTAACTATGGCTACACCTTC.

CDR3 nucleotide sequence: TGTGCCAGCTCAAAGACGACAGGGGCCTCCGCGAACACCGGGGAGCTGTTTTTT. The encoded protein is CASSKTTGASANTGELFF. The chain couples TRBV18 to TRBJ2-2; TRBD1 matches 8 bases. V gave up 5 bases and J gave up 0 bases; unmatched junction bases: 11. Germline CDR1 and CDR2: KGHSH and LQKENI. The CDR3 is 18 residues long.

Worth noting for this clonotype: This may be a read error, as it is one base from a much larger clone. V and J are TRBV11-2 and TRBJ1-1; D is possibly TRBD1 (5 bases). This CDR3 is built from 14 residues. V lost 1 base and J lost 4, with 10 bases in between. The V gene's germline CDR1 is SGHAT and CDR2 FQNNGV. CDR3 sequence reads: CASSLGGRVTEAFF. The CDR3, as DNA: TGTGCCAGCAGCTTAGGGGGCAGGGTCACTGAAGCTTTCTTT.

V is TRBV6-5 and J is TRBJ1-2; perhaps TRBD1 as D (5 bases). Per the germline V gene, CDR1 is MNHEY and CDR2 is SVGAGI. The CDR3 has 14 amino acids. The V gene lost 0 bases and the J gene lost 7 bases, with 12 bases spanning the gap. The CDR3 here is CASSYSGQGGGYTF. The DNA of the CDR3 is TGTGCCAGCAGTTACTCGGGGCAGGGTGGTGGCTACACCTTC.

This clonotype was recorded many times. The rearrangement uses TRBV13 and TRBJ2-5; the match to TRBD2 covers 8 bases. Germline V CDR1 and CDR2: PRHDT, FYEKMQ (reference sequence). There are 15 residues in the CDR3. V lost 4 bases to trimming and J lost 3 bases; unmatched junction nucleotides: 7. The CDR3 bases are TGTGCCAGCAGCTGGACTAGCATAGCAAAAGAGACCCAGTACTTC. Protein: CASSWTSIAKETQYF.

This clonotype was counted many times. V usage is TRBV19 and J usage is TRBJ1-2; 7 nucleotides align to TRBD1. V gave up 1 base and J gave up 8 bases; unmatched junction bases: 10. This CDR3 has 15 residues. Germline V gene lookup returns CDR1 LNHDA and CDR2 SQIVND (reference sequence). CDR3 sequence reads: CASSIGSRGSYGYTF. CDR3 in DNA: TGTGCCAGTAGTATAGGCTCCAGGGGGAGTTACGGCTACACCTTC. Based on the CDR3 plus reference TRBV19 and TRBJ1-2, the full variable domain is DGGITQSPKYLFRKEGQNVTLSCEQNLNHDAMYWYRQDPGQGLRLIYYSQIVNDFQKGDIAEGYSVSREKKESFPLTVTSAQKNPTAFYLCASSIGSRGSYGYTFGSGTRLTVV.

Note on this clonotype: Germline and junction disagree at one end, which may indicate a read error. The chain recombines TRBV7-2 with TRBJ2-2; D might be TRBD1 or TRBD2, each matching 5 bases. Per the germline V gene, CDR1 is SGHTA and CDR2 is FQGNSA. This CDR3 spans 17 amino acids. The CDR3 region is CASSLAPARGETGELFF. DNA of the CDR3: TGTGCCAGCAGCTTAGCGCCGGCCCGGGGCGAGACCGGGGAACTGTTTTTT.

This clonotype was counted only a few times. A junction boundary mismatches the germline segment, possibly from a read error. The V gene is TRBV20-1, the J gene TRBJ1-5; the D is unclear. This CDR3 has 13 amino acids. Germline CDR1 DFQATT, CDR2 SNEGSKA (reference sequence). The CDR3 nucleotides are TGCAGTGGCTGGGGAGGGAGCAATCAGCCCCGGCATTTT. It codes for CSGWGGSNQPRHF.

The V gene is TRBV4-1, the J gene TRBJ1-5; no clear D. This CDR3 has 15 amino acids. With 0 bases removed from V and 1 base from J, the gap between germline ends came to 7 bases. CDR1 is MGHRA and CDR2 is YSYEKL in the germline V gene. The CDR3 sequence is CASSQDTTSNQPQHF. CDR3 bases: TGCGCCAGCAGCCAAGATACGACAAGCAATCAGCCCCAGCATTTT.

V is TRBV5-1 and J is TRBJ1-2; unclear D gene. This CDR3 comprises 14 residues. Germline CDR1 is SGHRS and CDR2 is YFSETQ. Trimming stripped 7 bases from V and 1 base from J, with 14 bases between. The CDR3 reads CASGLGSLNYGYTF. The CDR3 DNA sequence: TGCGCCAGCGGGTTGGGCAGTCTTAACTATGGCTACACCTTC.

This clonotype was seen more than once but under ten times. V and J are TRBV11-3 and TRBJ2-7; TRBD2 matches at 8 bases. CDR3 length equals 17 residues. The trim removed 1 base at V and 1 base at J, leaving 9 bases unmatched. CDR1 SGHNT and CDR2 YENEEA come from the germline V gene. As DNA, the CDR3 is TGTGCCAGCAGCTTAGTCATCGGGACTAGATCTTCCTACGAGCAGTACTTC. Translation: CASSLVIGTRSSYEQYF.